This T cell receptor beta chain stems from a study of T cell responses to AZD1222 COVID-19 vaccine. The study, taken as a whole, reports: No day 14 peak samples; only post-peak repertoires were characterized. Across the whole spike, CD4 TCRs peaked at regions 160-218 and 743-854. Only a handful of AZD1222 recipients, six or seven in all, had baseline seropositivity.

Remarks on this clone: The antigen is unknown.

Trimming removed 0 bases at V and 7 bases at J, with 12 bases between. Germline CDR1 is KGHSH and CDR2 is LQKENI. The CDR3 is 14 residues long. Only in-frame clones appear in the TCRdb table, and some are missing; sequencing was by immunoSEQ multiplex PCR. The top ten clones hold about 3% of a sample with over 150,000 clones, about 90% of them seen once. The receptor was derived from an adult in good health. This rearrangement joins TRBV18 to TRBJ2-5, with unresolved D. The sample in question was peripheral blood, obtained on day 0 of AZD1222 vaccination. DNA for the CDR3: TGTGCCAGCTCACCACCGTCTGACTGGGGGACCCAGTACTTC. This codes for CASSPPSDWGTQYF.